This TCR beta chain was retrieved from a study of preoperative IRX-2 immunotherapy in early breast cancer. Some clones are missing from TCRdb's copy, which holds only in-frame ones; the method was immunoSEQ multiplex PCR. The sample holds under 1,400 clones, roughly 77% seen once. CDR3 length equals 16 residues. Looked up from germline, CDR1 is SGHVS and CDR2 is FNYEAQ. Trimming removed 5 bases from V and 3 bases from J, with 19 bases in between. Treatment denoted: preoperative locoregional IRX-2 cytokine immunotherapy. Patients received preoperative, locoregional IRX-2 cytokine immunotherapy in a phase Ib study.

This clonotype was obtained from a human donor with breast cancer. This sequence joins TRBV7-6 and TRBJ1-1, with D possibly matching TRBD1 (5 bases). The sequences come from normal tissue next to the tumor, collected from a patient treated with IRX-2 immunotherapy. The CDR3 is CASSQDGHRMDTEAFF. The CDR3 nucleotides read TGTGCCAGCAGCCAAGACGGTCACAGGATGGACACTGAAGCTTTCTTT.